Included here is one T cell receptor beta chain sequence, with context. No antigen is known for it. One base away there is no much larger clone; base qualities are not given. This entry comes from a study of post-analysis software for immune sequencing data (dated by TCRdb to the mid-2010s). With respect to the entire study: Recorded disease courses included relapsing-remitting, secondary progressive and progressive-relapsing multiple sclerosis, with some patients lacking subtype annotation. The patient repertoires were set against 10 to 11 previously published healthy control repertoires from donors whose ages ranged from roughly 6 to 27 years. A subset of samples was prepared in parallel using single-end sample barcoding, then pooled and co-amplified after Illumina adapter ligation. Overall study results and their limits: Direct clustering with F measure showed strong co-clustering of samples prepared in the same batch, prompting a batch-effect correction. The multiple sclerosis patient group was slightly younger than the control group. Significantly higher frequencies in patients than in controls were found for roughly 5 TRBV segments, including TRBV5-6, TRBV5-1 and TRBV20-1. Significantly lower normalized Chao1 diversity was found in multiple sclerosis patients than in controls, suggesting substantial peripheral T-cell clonal expansion.

Reading the germline V gene gives CDR1 SQVTM and CDR2 ANQGSEA. The junction shows trimming of 4 bases on V and 4 bases on J, plus 15 bases between the germline ends. The CDR3 contains 14 residues, cysteine and phenylalanine counted. Only CDR3 DNA remains: 42 bases, in frame from the first base. To demonstrate the VDJtools post-analysis software, the study profiled TCR beta repertoires from the peripheral blood of about a dozen young patients with multiple sclerosis. Multiple sclerosis patients were children and adolescents aged about 6 to 15 years. Library construction relied on PCR. Sequencing relied on an Illumina HiSeq 2500. To reduce PCR and sequencing biases, unique molecular identifiers were incorporated into the TCR beta cDNA libraries. Roughly 500,000 cDNA molecules were obtained for every 1 to 10 million input T cells, so each molecule roughly corresponded to one T cell. The patient libraries were prepared and sequenced using the same protocol as the earlier healthy control dataset. Samples belonging to the same batch were prepared together, multiplexed and sequenced on a shared HiSeq lane. Under the source paper's analysis protocol: Raw barcoded reads were processed with MIGEC, discarding single-read molecular identifier groups before consensus assembly and CDR3 extraction. Clonotype tables were post-analysed with VDJtools, and diversity was normalized by down-sampling all datasets to the smallest sample size. In repertoire overlap clustering, CDR3 amino acid sequences, but not nucleotide sequences, were matched to correct batch-related cross-sample contamination. The public reads were reprocessed in TCRdb via fastp at Q25 and MiXCR, keeping in-frame beta chains. Rows matching on CDR3 protein sequence are summarized as one entry with the most common DNA and genes. What appears here as the V and J calls and clone size reflects TCRdb's work, not the paper's. This sample lists 350,000 to 500,000 distinct CDR3 sequences; 30% to 40% were detected once. Under 9% of the sample goes to the ten largest clones.

The chain uses TRBV29-1 and TRBJ2-3; the D segment cannot be called with confidence. Sequencing was performed on blood. This TCR was sampled from a girl aged 2 to 9 with multiple sclerosis. In nucleotides, the sequence is TGCAGCGTTGCGCCCCTGTTGCTTGCAGATACGCAGTATTTT. Its coded protein is CSVAPLLLADTQYF.